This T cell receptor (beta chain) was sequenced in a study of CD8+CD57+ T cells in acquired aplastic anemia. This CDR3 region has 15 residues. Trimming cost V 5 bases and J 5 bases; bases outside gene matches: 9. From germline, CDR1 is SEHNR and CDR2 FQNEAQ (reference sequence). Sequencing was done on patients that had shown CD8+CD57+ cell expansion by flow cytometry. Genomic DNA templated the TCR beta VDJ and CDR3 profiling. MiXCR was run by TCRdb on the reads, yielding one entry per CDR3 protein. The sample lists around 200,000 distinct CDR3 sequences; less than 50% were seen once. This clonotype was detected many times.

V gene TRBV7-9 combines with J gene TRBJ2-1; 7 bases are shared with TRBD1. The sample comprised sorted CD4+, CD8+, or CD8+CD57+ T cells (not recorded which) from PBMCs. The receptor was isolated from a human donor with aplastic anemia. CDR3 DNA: TGTGCCAGCAGCGCACGTGGACAGGTACACAATGAGCAGTTCTTC. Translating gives CASSARGQVHNEQFF.